The present TCR beta chain was sequenced within a study of T cells in Graves' hyperthyroidism and ophthalmopathy. The CDR3 regions of TCR beta were amplified from RNA transcripts. The TCR CDR3 was amplified in a first-round RT-PCR using the HTBI primer set. TCRdb itself ran the multiplex PCR reads through MiXCR, one entry per CDR3 protein. Among around 620,000 distinct CDR3 sequences listed, 15% to 20% were seen once. General study points: In blood, most of the thyroid clonotypes expanded above 0.001 were also present.

This clonotype was detected only a few times. No antigen is known for it. The CDR3 is made up of 19 amino acids. The junction had 16 bases not matched to a gene; V was cut back by 0 bases and J by 7 bases. Germline CDR1 reads SGHRS; CDR2 reads YFSETQ. The sequence came from a woman in her 30s with Graves' hyperthyroidism. Sequencing used blood. The rearrangement uses TRBV5-1 and TRBJ2-1; 10 bases agree with TRBD1. The CDR3 bases are TGCGCCAGCAGCTTGGCCTTACTTAGGACAGGGGGAGGGTTAAATGAGCAGTTCTTC. Its translation: CASSLALLRTGGGLNEQFF.